This TCR beta chain appears in the sequencing data of a study of spatial heterogeneity in lung cancer. The CDR3 length is 14 residues. V was cut by 5 bases and J by 2 bases, with 10 bases left in between. The germline V gene encodes CDR1 SEHNR and CDR2 FQNEAQ (reference sequence). The time point here: sample taken at primary tumor resection. Individual TCR cDNA molecules each bore their own unique molecular identifier. TCRdb called the 5' RACE reads again in MiXCR, with one record for every CDR3 protein. The table records about 3,500 distinct CDR3 sequences, about 30% of them present only once. Only a few counts were recorded for this clonotype. What it binds is unknown. General study findings and limits: Higher tumor mutation counts went along with higher counts of expanded intratumoral alpha and beta TCRs.

This specimen was lung tumor tissue, taken at surgery. This TCR came from a male donor with early-stage non-small cell lung cancer. The genes are TRBV7-9 and TRBJ2-1; D ambiguous. The CDR3 sequence: CASSPSRAYNEQFF. The CDR3, as DNA: TGTGCCAGCAGCCCCTCAAGGGCCTACAATGAGCAGTTCTTC.